This TCR beta chain was captured in a study of T-cell memory formation after mild COVID-19. Broader study findings: Cross-reactive memory apparently joined, as some responding clones appeared in pre-infection memory.

Many counts were recorded for this clonotype. No antigen is known for it. TCRdb processed the 5' RACE reads anew with MiXCR; each CDR3 protein has one entry. The table includes tens of thousands of distinct CDR3 sequences, around 20% detected once. V dropped 3 bases and J dropped 0 bases, with 2 bases sitting between them. This CDR3 region has 13 residues. Germline V gene sequence: CDR1 SGHTA, CDR2 FQGNSA. The chain links TRBV7-2 to TRBJ1-4; D unresolved. This clonotype originated in an adult who had mild COVID-19 (a few samples of this study predate the infection). Cell type and time point are not known. Sequencing was carried out using PBMCs or a T cell subset sorted from them (not recorded which). The DNA for the CDR3 is TGTGCCAGCAGCTTTGCAACTAATGAAAAACTGTTTTTT. Translated, it gives CASSFATNEKLFF. The complete variable domain, with remaining parts taken from reference TRBV7-2 and TRBJ1-4, reads GAGVSQSPSNKVTEKGKDVELRCDPISGHTALYWYRQSLGQGLEFLIYFQGNSAPDKSGLPSDRFSAERTGGSVSTLTIQRTQQEDSAVYLCASSFATNEKLFFGSGTQLSVL.